This T cell receptor beta chain was sequenced during a study of T cell repertoires in cytomegalovirus infection (dated by TCRdb to between 2018 and 2021). For the study in its entirety: The peptide stimulations were aimed at well-studied HLA-B-restricted epitopes as well as recently identified HLA-C-restricted CMV epitopes, whose presentation resists viral immunomodulation. Because public TCR beta signatures pointed to carriage of CMV infection together with the matching HLA type, the HLA type of each donor mattered for the analysis. Results the study describes overall, beyond this receptor: Carriers of CMV infection plus the relevant HLA type were discriminated by the cumulative frequency of public TCR beta family members in the study cohort and in an independent 352-donor cohort. The ex vivo response was dominated by HLA-C-restricted CMV-specific TCR beta clonotypes, and the single most frequent clonotype in two of eight donors was supplied by these HLA-C-restricted clonotypes.

Remarks on this clonotype: It lacks a known antigen. It has no much larger one-base neighbor in the sample; base qualities were not kept.

The listed sequencing device is Illumina HiSeq 1500. TCRdb passed the public sequencing reads through fastp at Q25 and MiXCR, retaining productive beta sequences. Records with the same CDR3 protein are collapsed into one entry carrying the most frequent genes and DNA. The table for this sample lists hundreds of thousands of distinct CDR3 sequences; roughly 43% of them were counted only once. About two fifths of the sample belongs to the ten largest clones. In the paper's terms, the treatment or condition label means: in vitro stimulation with specific CMV peptide epitopes to enrich CMV-specific T cells. The CDR3 has 16 amino acids, counting the end cysteine and phenylalanine. Just the 48-base CDR3 DNA is kept, in frame starting at base 1. V was cut back by 2 bases and J by 4 bases, leaving a gap of 14 bases between them.

The clonotype comes from a human donor in good health (CMV status not recorded). Some clones in this sample may be carry-over from other donors' samples. Source: cultured PBMCs, taken from culture after CMV antigen stimulation. The chain is encoded by TRBV23-1 joined to TRBJ2-2; the D segment cannot be called with confidence. TRBV23-1 counts as an open reading frame of uncertain function. The nucleotides are TGCGCCAGCAGTCAAGGAACCGGCGATGGCACCGGGGAGCTGTTTTTT. The resulting protein is CASSQGTGDGTGELFF.